This T cell receptor beta chain was recovered during a study of high-grade serous ovarian cancer treatment subgroups. Study overall: Each sample yielded on average roughly 7,000 unique TCR beta rearrangements from 12,000 to 15,000 reads.

Germline-derived CDR1 and CDR2 are MNHEY and SMNVEV (reference sequence). The CDR3 is 14 residues long. V lost 6 bases, J lost 11 bases, and 12 bases stayed unmatched. Tumor samples were obtained before definitive surgery or chemotherapy. Sequencing used immunoSEQ multiplex PCR; TCRdb keeps in-frame clones, though not all of them. This table has 30,000 to 40,000 clones, 75% to 85% appearing once. The study, taken as a whole, reports: Without spatial data, bulk sequencing limits insight into HGSC tumor diversity.

This clone came up a few times. The antigen is not known. This sequence joins TRBV27 and TRBJ1-1; TRBD1 aligns across 10 bases. The sequence derives from a human donor with high-grade serous ovarian cancer. Sequenced material: tumor tissue. CDR3 in amino acids: CASRWGTGVSDAFF. The CDR3 region has the DNA TGTGCCAGCAGGTGGGGGACAGGGGTTTCGGACGCTTTCTTT.